Listed below are T cell receptor beta chains from one sample, sequenced in a study of cytomegalovirus exposure and HLA in healthy donors. Generated by immunoSEQ multiplex PCR, the TCRdb table keeps only in-frame clones and is missing some. This sample has over 150,000 clones, with approximately 72% found just once. The sample was PBMCs. These receptors were taken from a young man in good health and CMV-seronegative. The CDR3 runs from the conserved cysteine through the conserved F or W. A D gene is named only where the DNA matches it firmly. For some rows the clone size is stated as once, few or many, or as a class when expanded; others skip it.

d_gene: .; abundance: .; j_gene: TRBJ2-3; v_gene: TRBV9; CDR3nt: TGTGCCAGCAGTAGGAGGGACGATGCTAGCACAGATACGCAGTATTTT; CDR3aa: CASSRRDDASTDTQYF
d_gene: TRBD1; abundance: .; j_gene: TRBJ2-5; v_gene: TRBV7-2; CDR3nt: TGTGCCAGCAGCGGCACTACAGGGGTAGAGACCCAGTACTTC; CDR3aa: CASSGTTGVETQYF
d_gene: .; abundance: .; j_gene: TRBJ2-5; v_gene: TRBV7-7; CDR3nt: TGTGCCAGCAGCTCCTGGCCCAGGGGGGTTGAGACCCAGTACTTC; CDR3aa: CASSSWPRGVETQYF
d_gene: .; abundance: .; j_gene: TRBJ1-1; v_gene: TRBV19; CDR3nt: TGTGCCAGTAGTATGGCGGAGGCTGAAGCTTTCTTT; CDR3aa: CASSMAEAEAFF
d_gene: .; abundance: .; j_gene: TRBJ2-7; v_gene: TRBV7-8; CDR3nt: TGTGCCAGCAGCTTCAGGGTCTCCTACGAGCAGTACTTC; CDR3aa: CASSFRVSYEQYF
d_gene: .; abundance: .; j_gene: TRBJ2-7; v_gene: TRBV4-1; CDR3nt: TGCGCCAGCAGCCAAGGAGGGGGGGCAGGGCTAAAATCCTACGAGCAGTACTTC; CDR3aa: CASSQGGGAGLKSYEQYF
d_gene: .; abundance: .; j_gene: TRBJ1-1; v_gene: TRBV30; CDR3nt: TGTGCCTGGAGTGTACTATGGGTAAACACTGAAGCTTTCTTT; CDR3aa: CAWSVLWVNTEAFF
d_gene: .; abundance: .; j_gene: TRBJ2-3; v_gene: TRBV7-2; CDR3nt: TGTGCCAGCAGCTTAACGAACAGACCATCTAGCACAGATACGCAGTATTTT; CDR3aa: CASSLTNRPSSTDTQYF
d_gene: .; abundance: .; j_gene: TRBJ2-7; v_gene: TRBV7-9; CDR3nt: TGTTCCAGCAGCCTCTCCTACGAGCAGTACTTC; CDR3aa: CSSSLSYEQYF
d_gene: .; abundance: .; j_gene: TRBJ2-2; v_gene: TRBV5-4; CDR3nt: TGTGCCAGCAGCCCCGGGGGGGCCGGGACAGTGACCACCGGGGAGCTGTTTTTT; CDR3aa: CASSPGGAGTVTTGELFF
d_gene: TRBD2; abundance: .; j_gene: TRBJ2-3; v_gene: TRBV6-4; CDR3nt: TGTGCCAGCAGTCATTCGGCGGGAGCGGCAGATACGCAGTATTTT; CDR3aa: CASSHSAGAADTQYF
d_gene: TRBD2; abundance: .; j_gene: TRBJ2-2; v_gene: TRBV6-5; CDR3nt: TGTGCCAGCAGCCCGACTAGCGGAGGAACCGGGGAGCTGTTTTTT; CDR3aa: CASSPTSGGTGELFF
d_gene: TRBD2; abundance: few; j_gene: TRBJ2-2; v_gene: TRBV7-2; CDR3nt: TGTGCCAGCAGCCGACTAGCGGCTCCGAACACCGGGGAGCTGTTTTTT; CDR3aa: CASSRLAAPNTGELFF
d_gene: TRBD1; abundance: .; j_gene: TRBJ1-5; v_gene: TRBV6-1; CDR3nt: TGTGCCAGCAGTGAAAACGGACAGGGCGGACAGCCCCAGCATTTT; CDR3aa: CASSENGQGGQPQHF
d_gene: TRBD1; abundance: .; j_gene: TRBJ2-7; v_gene: TRBV6-6; CDR3nt: TGTGCCAGCAGTTATATGGGACAGGGGGCCGGCGAGCAGTACTTC; CDR3aa: CASSYMGQGAGEQYF
d_gene: .; abundance: few; j_gene: TRBJ1-1; v_gene: TRBV5-1; CDR3nt: TGCGCCAGCAGCTCTGGACAGAACACTGAAGCTTTCTTT; CDR3aa: CASSSGQNTEAFF
d_gene: .; abundance: once; j_gene: TRBJ2-1; v_gene: TRBV2; CDR3nt: TGTGCCAGCACCCTAGAAACATACAATGAGCAGTTCTTC; CDR3aa: CASTLETYNEQFF
d_gene: TRBD1; abundance: .; j_gene: TRBJ1-5; v_gene: TRBV14; CDR3nt: TGTGCCAGCAGCGTTACCCGGGACAGGGGGCGTAGGAACCTAGATCAGCCCCAGCATTTT; CDR3aa: CASSVTRDRGRRNLDQPQHF
d_gene: .; abundance: .; j_gene: TRBJ2-6; v_gene: TRBV7-9; CDR3nt: TGTGCCAGCAGCTCTTCGAGAGGACAGCCGACTTCTGGGGCCAACGTCCTGACTTTC; CDR3aa: CASSSSRGQPTSGANVLTF
d_gene: .; abundance: few; j_gene: TRBJ2-2; v_gene: TRBV13; CDR3nt: TGTGCCAGCAGCTTAAGGGACATCACCGGGGAGCTGTTTTTT; CDR3aa: CASSLRDITGELFF
d_gene: TRBD1; abundance: few; j_gene: TRBJ2-5; v_gene: TRBV28; CDR3nt: TGTGCCAGCAGTTCGCCGGGACAGGGGTCAGAGACCCAGTACTTC; CDR3aa: CASSSPGQGSETQYF
d_gene: .; abundance: few; j_gene: TRBJ2-7; v_gene: TRBV25-1; CDR3nt: TGTGCCAGCAGTGTCGTCCCGGGAGAGGGTAAACTCCACGAGCAGTACTTC; CDR3aa: CASSVVPGEGKLHEQYF
d_gene: TRBD2; abundance: .; j_gene: TRBJ2-3; v_gene: TRBV4-1; CDR3nt: TGCGCCAGCAGCCCCGAACTAGCGGGAGTCGTAACTAGCACAGATACGCAGTATTTT; CDR3aa: CASSPELAGVVTSTDTQYF
d_gene: TRBD2; abundance: few; j_gene: TRBJ2-5; v_gene: TRBV5-1; CDR3nt: TGCGCCAGCAGGCGCCCGACTAGCGGGAAACAGACCCAGTACTTC; CDR3aa: CASRRPTSGKQTQYF
d_gene: TRBD1; abundance: .; j_gene: TRBJ2-5; v_gene: TRBV5-6; CDR3nt: TGTGCCAGCAGCTTGGTACAGGGGGAGACCCAGTACTTC; CDR3aa: CASSLVQGETQYF
d_gene: TRBD2; abundance: .; j_gene: TRBJ2-7; v_gene: TRBV5-6; CDR3nt: TGTGCCAGCAGTACCGGGACTAGCTTTTTCTACGAGCAGTACTTC; CDR3aa: CASSTGTSFFYEQYF
d_gene: .; abundance: once; j_gene: TRBJ1-1; v_gene: TRBV4-3; CDR3nt: TGCGCCAGCAGGGGGGGGACGACAGGTACCACTGAAGCTTTCTTT; CDR3aa: CASRGGTTGTTEAFF
d_gene: TRBD1; abundance: .; j_gene: TRBJ1-2; v_gene: TRBV18; CDR3nt: TGTGCCAGCTCGTCCGACAGGGTGGGAGGCTACACCTTC; CDR3aa: CASSSDRVGGYTF
d_gene: TRBD1; abundance: .; j_gene: TRBJ2-7; v_gene: TRBV7-2; CDR3nt: TGTGCCAGCAGCCCCCGGACAGGGAGCTCCTACGAGCAGTACTTC; CDR3aa: CASSPRTGSSYEQYF
d_gene: .; abundance: .; j_gene: TRBJ2-2; v_gene: TRBV5-1; CDR3nt: TGCGCCAGCAGCACGGAGGACCCAACCGGGGAGCTGTTTTTT; CDR3aa: CASSTEDPTGELFF
d_gene: TRBD2; abundance: once; j_gene: TRBJ2-3; v_gene: TRBV4-3; CDR3nt: TGCGCCAGCAGCCAAGTAGCGGGACTTAGCACAGATACGCAGTATTTT; CDR3aa: CASSQVAGLSTDTQYF
d_gene: .; abundance: .; j_gene: TRBJ2-3; v_gene: TRBV28; CDR3nt: TGTGCCAGCAGTCCCTACTCCCTCCGGGGCACAGATACGCAGTATTTT; CDR3aa: CASSPYSLRGTDTQYF
d_gene: TRBD2; abundance: .; j_gene: TRBJ2-3; v_gene: TRBV9; CDR3nt: TGTGCCAGCAGCGTAGAGGGAGGGGCCCGCACAGATACGCAGTATTTT; CDR3aa: CASSVEGGARTDTQYF
d_gene: .; abundance: .; j_gene: TRBJ1-5; v_gene: TRBV6-5; CDR3nt: TGTGCCAGCAGCCCCTTGGGGGCTAGCAATCAGCCCCAGCATTTT; CDR3aa: CASSPLGASNQPQHF
d_gene: .; abundance: .; j_gene: TRBJ2-3; v_gene: TRBV5-1; CDR3nt: TGCGCCAGCACGGGAGTGAGGGCGGGGGATACGCAGTATTTT; CDR3aa: CASTGVRAGDTQYF
d_gene: TRBD1; abundance: .; j_gene: TRBJ1-2; v_gene: TRBV6-1; CDR3nt: TGTGCCAGCAGTGAAGGACGCAGGGGGGAGTTTAACTATGGCTACACCTTC; CDR3aa: CASSEGRRGEFNYGYTF
d_gene: TRBD2; abundance: few; j_gene: TRBJ2-1; v_gene: TRBV4-3; CDR3nt: TGCGCCAGCAGCCAAGATCCTAGGACTAGCGGGGTTTACAATGAGCAGTTCTTC; CDR3aa: CASSQDPRTSGVYNEQFF
d_gene: .; abundance: many; j_gene: TRBJ2-7; v_gene: TRBV11-2; CDR3nt: TGTGCCAGCAGCCCTCCTAGCGAGAGGACCTACGAGCAGTACTTC; CDR3aa: CASSPPSERTYEQYF
d_gene: TRBD1; abundance: .; j_gene: TRBJ1-5; v_gene: TRBV19; CDR3nt: TGTGCCAGTAGTATGGGGGACAGGTCTTTTCCGCCCCAGCATTTT; CDR3aa: CASSMGDRSFPPQHF
d_gene: .; abundance: .; j_gene: TRBJ2-5; v_gene: TRBV7-2; CDR3nt: TGTGCCAGCAGCCCAATGCGGTCAGAGACCCAGTACTTC; CDR3aa: CASSPMRSETQYF
d_gene: .; abundance: .; j_gene: TRBJ1-5; v_gene: TRBV27; CDR3nt: TGTGCGGCGGGGAATCAGCCCCAGCATTTT; CDR3aa: CAAGNQPQHF
d_gene: TRBD2; abundance: .; j_gene: TRBJ2-2; v_gene: TRBV5-1; CDR3nt: TGCGCCAGCACCCCCCTAGCGGGAGTTTTGGCCGGGGAGCTGTTTTTT; CDR3aa: CASTPLAGVLAGELFF
d_gene: TRBD1; abundance: .; j_gene: TRBJ2-3; v_gene: TRBV7-9; CDR3nt: TGTGCCAGCAGCCCTGGACAGGGGACAGATACGCAGTATTTT; CDR3aa: CASSPGQGTDTQYF
d_gene: TRBD1; abundance: .; j_gene: TRBJ1-1; v_gene: TRBV4-3; CDR3nt: TGCGCCAGCAGCCAAGACGGACGACAGGGGATCACTGAAGCTTTCTTT; CDR3aa: CASSQDGRQGITEAFF
d_gene: TRBD1; abundance: few; j_gene: TRBJ2-7; v_gene: TRBV10-1; CDR3nt: TGCGCCAGCAGTGGGGGACAGGGCTACGAGCAGTACTTC; CDR3aa: CASSGGQGYEQYF
d_gene: TRBD2; abundance: .; j_gene: TRBJ2-7; v_gene: TRBV7-8; CDR3nt: TGTGCCAGCAGCTACGGACTAGCGGGAGGGTCCCCCTACGAGCAGTACTTC; CDR3aa: CASSYGLAGGSPYEQYF
d_gene: .; abundance: .; j_gene: TRBJ2-6; v_gene: TRBV19; CDR3nt: TGTGCCGCACACAGGGATGGGGCCAACGTCCTGACTTTC; CDR3aa: CAAHRDGANVLTF
d_gene: .; abundance: .; j_gene: TRBJ1-5; v_gene: TRBV27; CDR3nt: TGTGCCAGCAGTTTTATGTGGAGTGGCAATCAGCCCCAGCATTTT; CDR3aa: CASSFMWSGNQPQHF
d_gene: TRBD1; abundance: .; j_gene: TRBJ2-7; v_gene: TRBV6-6; CDR3nt: TGTGCCAGCAGTTCCCCCGGACAGGGGGACTACGAGCAGTACTTC; CDR3aa: CASSSPGQGDYEQYF
d_gene: TRBD2; abundance: .; j_gene: TRBJ2-1; v_gene: TRBV18; CDR3nt: TGTGCCAGCTCACCACCGGCGGGAGCGGATGAGCAGTTCTTC; CDR3aa: CASSPPAGADEQFF
d_gene: TRBD2; abundance: .; j_gene: TRBJ2-2; v_gene: TRBV7-2; CDR3nt: TGTGCCAGCAGCTTATCTAGCGGGAGTCCCGGGGAGCTGTTTTTT; CDR3aa: CASSLSSGSPGELFF